One and the same sample provided the 9 T cell receptor beta chains below, sequenced in a study of early T cells in non-severe SARS-CoV-2 infection. MiXCR, applied by TCRdb to the 5' RACE reads, yields one record per CDR3 protein. Found here are more than 65,000 distinct CDR3 sequences, 12% of them singletons; the top ten hold roughly 1.3%. The source material was whole blood. The receptors come from an adult who was a healthcare worker with PCR-confirmed SARS-CoV-2 infection or an uninfected control (not recorded which).

This clonotype has a count of ten or more. The rearrangement links TRBV15 to TRBJ2-2; 10 bases agree with TRBD1. The V segment lost 3 bases and the J segment 6 bases; nucleotides outside the gene matches: 7. The CDR3 runs to 16 residues. Germline V gene data show CDR1 as LNHNV and CDR2 as YYDKDF (reference sequence). The DNA of the CDR3 is TGTGCCACCAGCAGCCGACAGGGGGCGAAGGCCGGGGAGCTGTTTTTT. Its protein product is CATSSRQGAKAGELFF.

The chain has TRBV27 and TRBJ1-2, with D tentatively TRBD1 (5 bases). The V gene's germline CDR1 is MNHEY and CDR2 SMNVEV (reference sequence). Trimming pared 1 base from V and 1 base from J, leaving 16 bases between. The CDR3 runs 17 residues. CDR3 amino acids: CASSLFGDGFLNYGYTF. CDR3 sequence (DNA): TGTGCCAGCAGTTTATTTGGGGACGGCTTCCTTAACTATGGCTACACCTTC.

This clonotype appeared a few times. The chain has TRBV6-2 or TRBV6-3 and TRBJ2-1; 8 nucleotides agree with TRBD2. The V and J ends lost 5 bases and 3 bases, in that order; junction bases with no gene match: 0. Germline assignment: CDR1 MNHEY and CDR2 SVGEGT. The CDR3 contains 13 residues. CDR3 bases: TGTGCCAGCAGTGGGACTAGCTACAATGAGCAGTTCTTC. It specifies CASSGTSYNEQFF.

This clonotype was found many times. This rearrangement joins TRBV6-2 or TRBV6-3 to TRBJ1-5; D is ambiguous. Germline values: CDR1 MNHEY, CDR2 SVGEGT. Trimming pared 2 bases from V and 0 bases from J, leaving 5 bases between. The CDR3 length is 14 residues. The CDR3 DNA reads TGTGCCAGCAGTTACGGGCATAGCAATCAGCCCCAGCATTTT. This translates into CASSYGHSNQPQHF.

The chain carries TRBV4-3 and TRBJ2-1, with no clear D. The germline V gene encodes CDR1 LGHNA and CDR2 YSLEER. V was clipped by 2 bases and J by 4 bases, with 9 bases between them. The CDR3 loop spans 14 amino acids. The CDR3 reads CASSQKVGYNEQFF. The DNA of the CDR3 is TGCGCCAGCAGCCAAAAAGTAGGGTACAATGAGCAGTTCTTC.

This clonotype was recorded at least ten times. The chain employs TRBV7-2 and TRBJ1-1; D remains ambiguous. The CDR3 is 13 amino acids. Trimming cost V 2 bases and J 1 base, with 5 bases left between them. Germline lookup yields CDR1 SGHTA and CDR2 FQGNSA. CDR3 nucleotide sequence: TGTGCCAGCAGCTTAAGAGGGAACACTGAAGCTTTCTTT. Its protein is CASSLRGNTEAFF.

This clonotype was detected only a few times. V and J are TRBV29-1 and TRBJ1-1; D remains unclear. CDR3 length: 11 residues. Germline CDR1 reads SQVTM; CDR2 reads ANQGSEA. Trimming removed 6 bases from V and 8 bases from J, with 13 bases in between. The CDR3 is CSVGRPEEAFF. DNA of the CDR3: TGCAGCGTCGGTAGACCAGAAGAAGCTTTCTTT.

This clonotype was found many times. The CDR3 DNA sequence: TGTGCCAGCAGCACGACTAGCGGGAGAGGGGATGAGCAGTTCTTC. This sequence encodes CASSTTSGRGDEQFF. The chain recombines TRBV28 with TRBJ2-1, with TRBD2 matching 12 bases. In germline, CDR1 is MDHEN, CDR2 SYDVKM. The CDR3 is 15 residues long. Losses at the gene ends were 6 bases for V and 8 bases for J; bases not matched to a gene: 8.

There are many counts of this clonotype. This chain joins TRBV27 and TRBJ1-5; TRBD1 might be the D (5 bases). Deletions cut 2 bases from V and 3 bases from J, with 11 bases between. This CDR3 has 15 residues. In germline, CDR1 is MNHEY, CDR2 SMNVEV (reference sequence). CDR3 residues: CASSLQGSLNQPQHF. The CDR3 DNA reads as TGTGCCAGCAGTTTACAGGGCAGTCTCAATCAGCCCCAGCATTTT.